The rows below give T cell receptor beta chains drawn from one sample of a study of T-cell reconstitution after alpha-beta-depleted transplantation in children. TCRdb itself ran the PCR reads through MiXCR, one entry per CDR3 protein. The sample yields 260,000 or so distinct CDR3 sequences, approximately 12% seen once. Material: PBMCs from the stem cell graft donor, obtained from the stem cell graft. These receptors were obtained from a human donor who donated a stem cell graft to a child with acute lymphoblastic leukemia. Each CDR3 is given with its conserved first and last residue. D genes are given only for firm matches. The size entry is marked missing in some rows and otherwise reads once, few, many or a size class.

abundance	j_gene	v_gene	d_gene	CDR3aa	CDR3nt
many	TRBJ2-1	TRBV20-1	-	CSAPRGSSSYNEQFF	TGCAGTGCTCCGAGGGGGTCAAGCTCCTACAATGAGCAGTTCTTC
many	TRBJ2-5	TRBV7-9	-	CASSGKGGPETQYF	TGTGCCAGCAGCGGAAAGGGAGGTCCTGAGACCCAGTACTTC
many	TRBJ1-5	TRBV4-3	-	CASSQDYGVGQPQHF	TGCGCCAGCAGCCAAGATTACGGGGTGGGTCAGCCCCAGCATTTT
many	TRBJ2-3	TRBV5-1	-	CASSMDGPSTDTQYF	TGCGCCAGCAGCATGGACGGGCCTAGCACAGATACGCAGTATTTT
many	TRBJ2-7	TRBV2	-	CASSQNLEGNF	TGTGCCAGCAGCCAAAACCTAGAAGGAAACTTC
many	TRBJ2-1	TRBV4-3	TRBD2	CASSQDRAGGLEQFF	TGCGCCAGCAGCCAAGATCGAGCGGGGGGGCTAGAGCAGTTCTTC
-	TRBJ2-1	TRBV9	TRBD2	CAGSELAGSSYNEQFF	TGTGCCGGCAGCGAACTAGCGGGGAGCTCCTACAATGAGCAGTTCTTC
few	TRBJ2-7	TRBV7-9	-	CASSPTTDYEQYF	TGTGCCAGCAGCCCTACAACCGACTACGAGCAGTACTTC
few	TRBJ2-1	TRBV20-1	TRBD2	CSARRGSGSPHEQFF	TGCAGTGCCCGCCGGGGAAGCGGGAGCCCCCATGAGCAGTTCTTC
many	TRBJ1-1	TRBV6-5	-	CASSYSGNEAFF	TGTGCCAGCAGTTACTCCGGGAATGAAGCTTTCTTT
many	TRBJ1-1	TRBV12-3/TRBV12-4	-	CISLEGPVNTEAFF	TGTATTTCACTCGAGGGGCCAGTGAACACTGAAGCTTTCTTT
few	TRBJ1-3	TRBV18	-	CASSPSGDGNTIYF	TGTGCCAGCTCACCATCGGGGGATGGAAACACCATATATTTT
-	TRBJ2-3	TRBV27	-	CASSLSSSPFSADTQYF	TGTGCCAGCAGTTTATCCTCCAGCCCTTTCTCTGCAGATACGCAGTATTTT
-	TRBJ1-5	TRBV20-1	-	CSARDMRQNQPQHF	TGCAGTGCTAGAGATATGCGACAGAATCAGCCCCAGCATTTT
many	TRBJ2-7	TRBV12-3/TRBV12-4	-	CASTRESNEQYF	TGTGCCTCTACTAGGGAATCCAACGAGCAGTACTTC
many	TRBJ1-2	TRBV7-9	TRBD1	CASSSPRGTDANYGYTF	TGTGCCAGCAGCTCCCCCCGTGGGACAGACGCTAACTATGGCTACACCTTC
-	TRBJ2-7	TRBV3-1	TRBD2	CATSQNFRLAGGSGEQYF	TGTGCCACCTCCCAAAACTTTCGACTAGCGGGAGGATCGGGGGAGCAGTACTTC
-	TRBJ2-7	TRBV7-2	-	CASSPIVSSYEQYF	TGTGCCAGCAGCCCCATAGTCAGCTCCTACGAGCAGTACTTC
few	TRBJ1-2	TRBV9	-	CASSVWGLANYGYTF	TGTGCCAGCAGCGTATGGGGGCTGGCAAACTATGGCTACACCTTC
-	TRBJ2-7	TRBV24-1	-	CSTSDFDRNEQYF	TGTTCCACCAGTGATTTTGACAGAAACGAGCAGTACTTC
many	TRBJ2-3	TRBV5-1	TRBD2	CASSRLAGEDTQYF	TGCGCCAGCAGCAGACTAGCGGGGGAAGATACGCAGTATTTT
many	TRBJ2-5	TRBV10-3	-	CAISESTEQETQYF	TGTGCCATCAGTGAGTCGACAGAACAAGAGACCCAGTACTTC
many	TRBJ2-1	TRBV4-2	TRBD2	CASSQGALAGEKQFF	TGTGCCAGCAGCCAAGGGGCACTAGCGGGGGAGAAGCAGTTCTTC
-	TRBJ1-1	TRBV20-1	-	CSARSTTGNTEAFF	TGCAGTGCTAGATCAACTACAGGGAACACTGAAGCTTTCTTT
many	TRBJ2-7	TRBV6-5	-	CASSPMYLDSYEQYF	TGTGCCAGCAGTCCCATGTATCTCGACTCCTACGAGCAGTACTTC
many	TRBJ2-5	TRBV4-2	-	CASSQDLGGTNPETQYF	TGTGCCAGCAGCCAAGATCTCGGGGGAACGAACCCAGAGACCCAGTACTTC
few	TRBJ2-3	TRBV5-1	-	CASSYADRRTDTQYF	TGCGCCAGCAGCTATGCAGACAGGCGCACAGATACGCAGTATTTT
few	TRBJ2-1	TRBV20-1	-	CSARDLLIPYNEQFF	TGCAGTGCTAGAGATCTACTAATCCCCTACAATGAGCAGTTCTTC
many	TRBJ2-5	TRBV3-1	-	CASSQRDNQETQYF	TGTGCCAGCAGCCAACGGGACAACCAAGAGACCCAGTACTTC
many	TRBJ2-3	TRBV20-1	TRBD2	CSARDPSGRGNTQYF	TGCAGTGCTAGAGATCCTAGCGGGAGAGGAAATACGCAGTATTTT
many	TRBJ2-5	TRBV5-1	-	CASSLDLMGGRRKETQYF	TGCGCCAGCAGCTTGGATCTGATGGGGGGGCGTAGGAAAGAGACCCAGTACTTC
many	TRBJ2-7	TRBV5-1	TRBD1	CASSLDGTGSTYEQYF	TGCGCCAGCAGCTTGGACGGGACAGGGAGTACTTACGAGCAGTACTTC
many	TRBJ2-7	TRBV24-1	-	CATSDLYEQYF	TGTGCCACCAGTGATTTGTACGAGCAGTACTTC
many	TRBJ2-1	TRBV2	-	CATGVGGEQFF	TGTGCCACCGGGGTTGGGGGTGAGCAGTTCTTC
few	TRBJ2-5	TRBV20-1	-	CSARGTSRGGETQYF	TGCAGTGCTAGAGGGACTTCCAGGGGGGGAGAGACCCAGTACTTC
many	TRBJ2-7	TRBV20-1	-	CSALWSSYEQYF	TGCAGTGCCCTCTGGTCATCCTACGAGCAGTACTTC
many	TRBJ2-7	TRBV6-2/TRBV6-3	-	CATGLWSYEQYF	TGTGCCACGGGTCTTTGGTCCTACGAGCAGTACTTC
many	TRBJ2-1	TRBV15	-	CATSRDHGGGGIF	TGTGCCACCAGCAGAGATCATGGAGGTGGAGGTATCTTC
many	TRBJ2-7	TRBV7-2	-	CASSYTTGWGANEQYF	TGTGCCAGCAGCTACACGACAGGATGGGGAGCGAACGAGCAGTACTTC
many	TRBJ1-5	TRBV27	-	CASSFFGTKNQPQHF	TGTGCCAGCAGTTTCTTCGGGACAAAAAATCAGCCCCAGCATTTT
many	TRBJ2-1	TRBV10-3	-	CAIRSTGKRNEQFF	TGTGCCATCAGATCGACAGGAAAACGGAATGAGCAGTTCTTC
many	TRBJ1-1	TRBV5-6	TRBD1	CASRSGGRGVNTEAFF	TGTGCCAGCAGATCAGGGGGCAGGGGCGTGAACACTGAAGCTTTCTTT
many	TRBJ1-3	TRBV29-1	-	CSGRGTGNTIYF	TGCAGCGGTCGTGGAACGGGAAACACCATATATTTT
-	TRBJ1-2	TRBV28	TRBD1	CASSSYGQVYGYTF	TGTGCCAGCAGTTCGTACGGACAGGTTTATGGCTACACCTTC
few	TRBJ1-1	TRBV30	-	CAWRGQGIANTEAFF	TGTGCCTGGAGAGGGCAGGGGATAGCGAACACTGAAGCTTTCTTT
many	TRBJ1-2	TRBV21-1	-	CASNLRQGKGGYTF	TGTGCCAGCAACCTCAGACAGGGAAAGGGTGGCTACACCTTC
many	TRBJ1-1	TRBV10-3	-	CAISDRGADTEAFF	TGTGCCATCAGTGATAGGGGGGCTGACACTGAAGCTTTCTTT
many	TRBJ1-5	TRBV6-2/TRBV6-3	-	CATMDEGRPQHF	TGTGCCACCATGGACGAGGGCCGTCCCCAGCATTTT